This paragraph reports one T cell receptor beta chain. Its antigen is not known. Germline CDR1 SGHRS, CDR2 YFSETQ. V was shortened by 4 bases and J by 2 bases, with 12 bases between the two germline ends. The CDR3 runs 14 residues. Donors were ostensibly healthy at sampling, although undocumented immune exposures were probable. The record originates from a study of cytomegalovirus exposure and HLA in healthy donors. Study-wide findings and caveats: An analysis that was carried out later associated 16,951 TCR beta sequences with HLA alleles at 0.05 false discovery rate. Researchers reported in a later analysis that common viral pathogens appeared linked to several top clusters.

PCR involved 60 Vbeta and 13 Jbeta primers. Produced via immunoSEQ multiplex PCR; TCRdb's table is partial and in-frame only. This sample yields about 180,000 clones, of which around 76% are seen a single time; 2% to 2.5% belongs to the top ten. Sequencing was performed on PBMCs. The sequence came from a woman in her thirties in good health and CMV-seropositive. This rearrangement joins TRBV5-1 to TRBJ1-2; perhaps TRBD1 as D (6 bases). CDR3 sequence reads: CASSPGGGNYGYTF. The CDR3 DNA follows: TGCGCCAGCAGCCCCGGGGGGGGCAACTATGGCTACACCTTC.